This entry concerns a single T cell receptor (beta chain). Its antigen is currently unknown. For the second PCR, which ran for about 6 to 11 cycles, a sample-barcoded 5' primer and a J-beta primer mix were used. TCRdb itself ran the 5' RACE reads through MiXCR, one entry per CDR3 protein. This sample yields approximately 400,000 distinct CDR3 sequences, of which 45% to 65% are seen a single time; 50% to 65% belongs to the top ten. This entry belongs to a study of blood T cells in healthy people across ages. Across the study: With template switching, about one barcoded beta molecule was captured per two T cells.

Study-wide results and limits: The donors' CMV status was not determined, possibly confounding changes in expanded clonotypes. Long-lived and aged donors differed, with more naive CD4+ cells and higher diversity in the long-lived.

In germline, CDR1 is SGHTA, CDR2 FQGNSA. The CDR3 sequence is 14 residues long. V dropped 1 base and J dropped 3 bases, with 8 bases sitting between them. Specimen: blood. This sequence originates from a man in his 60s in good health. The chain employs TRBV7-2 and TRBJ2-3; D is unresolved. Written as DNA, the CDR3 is TGTGCCAGCAGCTTAGGACCCCCTACAGATACGCAGTATTTT. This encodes CASSLGPPTDTQYF.